This note documents a single T cell receptor beta chain sequence. These data belong to a study of blood T cell repertoires in COVID-19. V lost 3 bases and J lost 2, with 7 bases in between. Per germline, CDR1 KGHDR and CDR2 SFDVKD. The CDR3 consists of 13 residues. Original handling: Amplification of reference gene primers provided the estimated nucleated cell counts. The assay was immunoSEQ multiplex PCR, and TCRdb's table has in-frame clones only and misses some. The D gene and trimming were derived from the DNA, and the V and J assignments and clone size from that table. The sample has roughly 150,000 clones; roughly 78% are singletons.

The origin of this receptor is a woman aged 55-69 years with COVID-19, enrolled during active disease. The sample was peripheral blood. The chain recombines TRBV24-1 with TRBJ2-7, with unresolved D. In DNA form, the CDR3 reads TGTGCCACCAGTGATCAGTTGGCCTACGAGCAGTACTTC. It yields the protein CATSDQLAYEQYF.